This entry features one T cell receptor beta chain sequence. Its antigen is currently not known. Per-base qualities were not stored, and no clone one base away is much larger. This sample was taken from a study of identical twins listed by TCRdb under 2016. Describing the broader study: The study deep-sequenced TCR alpha and beta repertoires from monozygotic twins, unrelated adults of various ages and cord blood to test whether fetal clonotypes persist. To rule out contamination, the twin experiments were replicated at different times with different library preparation protocols.

The research as a whole found: Because the same donors could not be followed over many years, the conclusions depended on cross-sectional statistical analysis. Zero-insertion analyses could be partly confounded by invariant T cells such as MAIT and iNKT, though diverse VJ usage argued against such confounding for most clonotypes. In monozygotic twins, recombination models systematically underestimated out-of-frame TCR alpha sharing, but the models matched the sharing seen between unrelated individuals. Compared with coincidental sharing between unrelated individuals, an excess of low generation-probability sequences was observed among out-of-frame TCR alpha sequences shared between twins. In beta out-of-frame sequences, excess twin sharing was weaker, because having fewer shared sequences lowered the signal-to-noise ratio. Fewer insertions were carried by abundant cord blood beta clonotypes; a weaker similar trend was observed in young adult naive repertoires, while no such trend was observed in memory repertoires.

Every donor was a healthy Caucasian. The germline V gene encodes CDR1 SEHNR and CDR2 FQNEAQ (reference sequence). From V the trimming removes 4 bases and from J it removes 6 bases, while the gene matches leave 2 bases of the junction unaccounted for. The CDR3, cysteine through phenylalanine, is 12 amino acids long. The sequence is cut down to CDR3 DNA, 36 bases in frame from base 1. The protocol used for the library was 5' RACE. The listed sequencing device is Illumina HiSeq 2000. A universal primer binding site was introduced by template switching, and a unique molecular identifier was present in the final cDNA, enabling accurate counting of TCR cDNA molecules. Specific primers in the conserved constant-segment region were used to synthesize first-strand cDNA for the TCR alpha and beta chains. Each cDNA library was double barcoded, with a SMART-Mk sample barcode plus Illumina barcodes, to control for contamination. TruSeq adapter sequences along with Illumina sample barcodes were introduced in two successive PCR steps. TCR alpha and beta cDNA libraries were sequenced on the Illumina HiSeq platform with custom primers. In the paper's pipeline: Raw reads were processed with MiGEC to extract unique molecular identifiers, and MiXCR was used to determine CDR3 positions. For each individual, recombination models were inferred using an EM algorithm with the repgenHMM and IGoR tools. The tcR package in R was used for shared clonotype analysis, with sharing normalized by the product of cloneset sizes. To study raw recombination without the effects of thymic and clonal selection, out-of-frame nonproductive sequences were analyzed. Using fastp trimming at Q25 and MiXCR clonotype assembly, TCRdb reanalyzed the public sequencing data and kept in-frame beta chains. Under each unique CDR3 protein, matching rows form one entry showing the most common genes and DNA. Clone size and V and J calls follow TCRdb, not the original study. This sample has more than 1.5 million distinct CDR3 sequences in its table, and around 29% of those were observed once. About 0.25% of the sample is taken by the ten largest.

The receptor was isolated from a newborn girl in good health. The sequenced sample consisted of cord blood. The rearranged segments are TRBV7-9 and TRBJ2-7, with 8 bases matching TRBD1. In nucleotides, the sequence is TGTGCCAGCAGCTGGACAGGGTTCGAGCAGTACTTC. This yields the protein CASSWTGFEQYF.